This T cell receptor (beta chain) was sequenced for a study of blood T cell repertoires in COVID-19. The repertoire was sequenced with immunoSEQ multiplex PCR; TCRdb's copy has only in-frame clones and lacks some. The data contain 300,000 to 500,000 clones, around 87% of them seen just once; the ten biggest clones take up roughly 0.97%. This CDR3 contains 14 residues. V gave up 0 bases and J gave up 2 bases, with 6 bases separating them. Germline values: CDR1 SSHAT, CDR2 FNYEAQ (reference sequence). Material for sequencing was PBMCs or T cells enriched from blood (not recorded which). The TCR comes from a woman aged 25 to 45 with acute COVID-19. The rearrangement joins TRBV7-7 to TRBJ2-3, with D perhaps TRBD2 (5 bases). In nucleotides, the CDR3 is TGTGCCAGCAGCTTAGCGGGAGACACAGATACGCAGTATTTT. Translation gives CASSLAGDTDTQYF.